The 30 T cell receptor beta chains reported below all come from one sample, sequenced in a study of graft-versus-host responses after intestinal transplantation. Researchers processed graft tissue to release intraepithelial and lamina propria lymphocytes. Assay: immunoSEQ multiplex PCR; the TCRdb copy retains only in-frame clones and omits some. Of 50,000 to 75,000 clones detected, approximately 88% appear once; the ten largest clones hold about 1.6%. The sequences come from ileum tissue, collected around 350 days after transplant. Every receptor here comes from a human patient who received an intestinal transplant, so some T cells may come from the graft donor.

V gene TRBV29-1 combines with J gene TRBJ2-3, with 13 positions matching TRBD2. V lost 7 bases, J lost 1 base, and 2 bases stayed unmatched. The CDR3 length is 14 residues. CDR1 and CDR2 from the germline V gene are SQVTM and ANQGSEA. As DNA, the CDR3 is TGCAGCGCCGGACTAGCGGGGGGCACAGATACGCAGTATTTT. This encodes CSAGLAGGTDTQYF.

The V gene is TRBV4-1, the J gene TRBJ1-2, with TRBD1 identical over 9 bases. V was clipped by 2 bases and J by 4 bases; unmatched bases: 11. Germline V gene lookup returns CDR1 MGHRA and CDR2 YSYEKL. The CDR3 is made up of 17 amino acids. In nucleotides, the CDR3 is TGCGCCAGCAGCCAACCTGATACAGGGGGCGCTTCCTATGGCTACACCTTC. Translation gives CASSQPDTGGASYGYTF.

This chain connects TRBV7-3 to TRBJ2-7; D unclear. The CDR3 extends over 15 amino acids. Germline values: CDR1 SGHTA, CDR2 FQGTGA. V lost 5 bases and J lost 0, with 14 bases in between. In DNA, the CDR3 is TGTGCCAGCAGCCATTTCCCGGGTCCCTCCTACGAGCAGTACTTC. It translates to CASSHFPGPSYEQYF. The full variable domain, with the rest looked up from reference TRBV7-3 and TRBJ2-7, is GAGVSQTPSNKVTEKGKYVELRCDPISGHTALYWYRQSLGQGPEFLIYFQGTGAADDSGLPNDRFFAVRPEGSVSTLKIQRTERGDSAVYLCASSHFPGPSYEQYFGPGTRLTVT.

This clone has just a few counts. The CDR3 DNA is TGCGCCAGCAGCTCAACACCAAGGGGGGAGAACACTGAAGCTTTCTTT. Translated: CASSSTPRGENTEAFF. This chain connects TRBV5-1 to TRBJ1-1, with D tentatively TRBD1 (6 bases). Germline V CDR1 and CDR2: SGHRS, YFSETQ. The length of the CDR3 is 16 residues. The V end was cut by 3 bases, the J end by 1 base, with 16 bases between.

The rearrangement links TRBV18 to TRBJ2-5; D is ambiguous. The CDR3 runs to 11 residues. Germline-derived CDR1 and CDR2 are KGHSH and LQKENI. Trimming pared 5 bases from V and 3 bases from J, leaving 4 bases between. CDR3 residues: CASSSKETQYF. CDR3 nucleotides: TGTGCCAGCTCATCAAAAGAGACCCAGTACTTC. Combining the CDR3 with reference TRBV18 and TRBJ2-5 gives the whole variable domain NAGVMQNPRHLVRRRGQEARLRCSPMKGHSHVYWYRQLPEEGLKFMVYLQKENIIDESGMPKERFSAEFPKEGPSILRIQQVVRGDSAAYFCASSSKETQYFGPGTRLLVL.

The chain combines TRBV2 with TRBJ2-2; D uncertain. Trimming pared 3 bases from V and 1 base from J, leaving 3 bases between. Germline V gene lookup returns CDR1 SNHLY and CDR2 FYNNEI. The CDR3 has 13 amino acids. In nucleotides, the CDR3 is TGTGCCAGCAGTGACCAGAACACCGGGGAGCTGTTTTTT. This encodes CASSDQNTGELFF.

The rearrangement uses TRBV5-1 and TRBJ2-3; tentative D call: TRBD2 (6 bases). V dropped 4 bases and J dropped 5 bases, with 11 bases sitting between them. The germline V gene has CDR1 SGHRS and CDR2 YFSETQ. The CDR3 has 13 amino acids. The CDR3: CASSPWTKDTQYF. Written as DNA, the CDR3 is TGCGCCAGCAGCCCATGGACTAAAGATACGCAGTATTTT.

V and J are TRBV5-1 and TRBJ2-1; 12 bases line up with TRBD2. CDR3 length: 22 residues. V trimming: 2 bases; J trimming: 4 bases; junction bases outside the gene matches: 22. The germline CDR1 and CDR2 sequences are SGHRS and YFSETQ. The CDR3 region has the DNA TGCGCCAGCAGCTTAATACAGAGAACCCAAGGGACTAGCGGGTTGCGATACAATGAGCAGTTCTTC. As protein: CASSLIQRTQGTSGLRYNEQFF.

The chain couples TRBV2 to TRBJ1-4; the D is unclear. Germline loops: CDR1 SNHLY, CDR2 FYNNEI. The CDR3 covers 13 residues. V dropped 3 bases and J dropped 3 bases, with 5 bases sitting between them. The CDR3 DNA is TGTGCCAGCAGTGACGGTGCTAATGAAAAACTGTTTTTT. Its translation is CASSDGANEKLFF.

Details on this clone: In the same sample, other DNA sequences code for this CDR3. This chain links TRBV6-5 with TRBJ2-3, with D possibly matching TRBD1 (6 bases). This CDR3 has 13 amino acids. Germline CDR1 and CDR2: MNHEY and SVGAGI. Trimming pared 0 bases from V and 6 bases from J, leaving 7 bases between. The chain's CDR3 is CASSYSGGDTQYF. The CDR3 DNA sequence: TGTGCCAGCAGTTACTCTGGGGGCGATACGCAGTATTTT.

The rearrangement joins TRBV6-5 to TRBJ2-5; 7 nucleotides agree with TRBD1. V was clipped by 6 bases and J by 2 bases; unmatched bases: 9. The CDR3 runs 15 residues. Germline CDR1 MNHEY, CDR2 SVGAGI. The CDR3 reads CASSRSGRGQETQYF. The CDR3 nucleotides read TGTGCCAGCAGCCGATCGGGCAGGGGGCAAGAGACCCAGTACTTC.

The CDR3 here is CASSRSSGGTDTQYF. CDR3 DNA sequence: TGCGCCAGCAGCCGGAGTAGCGGGGGCACAGATACGCAGTATTTT. The V call is TRBV4-1, the J call TRBJ2-3, with 8 bases matching TRBD2. The germline V gene has CDR1 MGHRA and CDR2 YSYEKL. The junction had 4 bases not matched to a gene; V was cut back by 4 bases and J by 1 base. The CDR3 consists of 15 residues.

This chain links TRBV5-6 with TRBJ2-3; D is ambiguous. Germline CDR1 reads SGHDT; CDR2 reads YYEEEE. The CDR3 runs 15 residues. The ends were cut back, 5 bases at V and 0 bases at J, with 13 bases in the middle. DNA for the CDR3: TGTGCCAGCAGACCAAGGAAGGGTAGCACAGATACGCAGTATTTT. Protein: CASRPRKGSTDTQYF. Full variable domain (outside the CDR3, taken from reference TRBV5-6 and TRBJ2-3): DAGVTQSPTHLIKTRGQQVTLRCSPKSGHDTVSWYQQALGQGPQFIFQYYEEEERQRGNFPDRFSGHQFPNYSSELNVNALLLGDSALYLCASRPRKGSTDTQYFGPGTRLTVL.

The J gene is TRBJ2-7, the V gene TRBV27; maybe TRBD2 (5 bases). The CDR3 is 13 amino acids. The germline V and J ends were trimmed by 3 bases and 4 bases, with 10 bases remaining between them. Germline values: CDR1 MNHEY, CDR2 SMNVEV (reference sequence). The CDR3 DNA reads as TGTGCCAGCAGTTTCGGCGACTATTACGAGCAGTACTTC. It yields the protein CASSFGDYYEQYF.

The chain couples TRBV6-5 to TRBJ1-6, with 8 bases identical to TRBD1. The germline CDR1 and CDR2 sequences are MNHEY and SVGAGI. The CDR3 sequence is 14 residues long. V trimming: 6 bases; J trimming: 7 bases; junction bases outside the gene matches: 5. For the CDR3, the DNA is TGTGCCAGCAGAAAGGGACAGGAAAATTCACCCCTCCACTTT. It specifies CASRKGQENSPLHF.

The rearrangement links TRBV7-2 to TRBJ2-1; the D gene is possibly TRBD2 (5 bases). This CDR3 region has 16 residues. Germline V CDR1 and CDR2: SGHTA, FQGNSA. The V and J ends lost 1 base and 0 bases respectively, with 10 bases between them. In DNA form, the CDR3 reads TGTGCCAGCAGCTTAGGCGGTACTAGCTCCTACAATGAGCAGTTCTTC. Protein: CASSLGGTSSYNEQFF.

This chain uses TRBV18 with TRBJ2-7, with TRBD1 matching over 9 bases. The length of the CDR3 is 14 residues. The germline V gene has CDR1 KGHSH and CDR2 LQKENI. V lost 3 bases, J lost 5 bases, and 5 bases stayed unmatched. The CDR3 sequence: CASSPGTGPDEQYF. DNA for the CDR3: TGTGCCAGCTCACCCGGGACAGGGCCCGACGAGCAGTACTTC.

The rearrangement links TRBV30 to TRBJ2-5; D gene ambiguous. Deletions cut 1 base from V and 4 bases from J, with 7 bases between. CDR1 and CDR2 (germline): GTSNPN, SVGIG (reference sequence). This CDR3 has 12 amino acids. Written as DNA, the CDR3 is TGTGCCTGGAGTGGGGCATCAGAGACCCAGTACTTC. Translation gives CAWSGASETQYF.

This chain links TRBV6-1 with TRBJ2-7; D ambiguous. Germline-derived CDR1 and CDR2 are MNHNS and SASEGT. The CDR3 has 15 residues. Trimming left V 1 base short and J 3 bases short, with 13 bases between. In DNA, the CDR3 is TGTGCCAGCAGTGAAGGCGCCCCATCAGACTACGAGCAGTACTTC. This codes for CASSEGAPSDYEQYF.

This clone occurred once. The chain is built from TRBV14 and TRBJ1-6; unclear D gene. Germline V gene lookup returns CDR1 SGHDN and CDR2 FVKESK. The CDR3 length is 13 residues. Trimming removed 1 base from V and 6 bases from J, with 4 bases in between. The CDR3 region has the DNA TGTGCCAGCAGCCAAGCTCTTAATTCACCCCTCCACTTT. Encoded protein: CASSQALNSPLHF.

The rearrangement joins TRBV6-1 to TRBJ1-1; TRBD1 matches 8 bases. The length of the CDR3 is 14 residues. The junction had 7 bases not matched to a gene; V was cut back by 5 bases and J by 5 bases. Germline values: CDR1 MNHNS, CDR2 SASEGT. The CDR3: CASSRQGRETEAFF. The CDR3 nucleotides read TGTGCCAGCAGTAGACAGGGGCGGGAAACTGAAGCTTTCTTT.

This clone was observed once. The chain links TRBV6-5 to TRBJ1-4; D perhaps matches TRBD1 (6 bases). This CDR3 is built from 16 residues. V lost 0 bases, J lost 5 bases, and 13 bases lay in between. Germline-derived CDR1 and CDR2 are MNHEY and SVGAGI. The CDR3 region has the DNA TGTGCCAGCAGTTACTCCACGACAGGAACAAATGAAAAACTGTTTTTT. Translating gives CASSYSTTGTNEKLFF.

The rearrangement links TRBV6-5 to TRBJ2-5, with TRBD2 matching over 9 bases. This CDR3 region has 15 residues. The V segment lost 1 base and the J segment 2 bases; nucleotides outside the gene matches: 2. In germline, CDR1 is MNHEY, CDR2 SVGAGI. The CDR3 loop is CASSYWLAGQETQYF. The CDR3 region has the DNA TGTGCCAGCAGTTACTGGCTAGCGGGGCAAGAGACCCAGTACTTC.

As regards this clone: Other DNA sequences of this sample code for an identical CDR3. The chain joins TRBV10-2 to TRBJ2-3; 8 bases match TRBD2. After removal of 2 bases from V and 3 bases from J, the junction contained 1 base not matched to a gene. The CDR3 runs to 14 residues. CDR1 is WSHSY and CDR2 is SAAADI in the germline V gene. Here the CDR3 reads CASSESGGTDTQYF. The CDR3 bases are TGCGCCAGCAGTGAGAGCGGGGGAACAGATACGCAGTATTTT.

The table lists this clone with a count of one. J is TRBJ2-5 and V is TRBV7-3; weak D call: TRBD1 (6 bases). The CDR3 contains 12 residues. The V gene's germline CDR1 is SGHTA and CDR2 FQGTGA. Trimming removed 5 bases at V and 5 bases at J, with 9 bases between. CDR3 region: CASSQRGETQYF. CDR3 DNA: TGTGCCAGCAGCCAAAGGGGGGAGACCCAGTACTTC.

This clone was seen a single time. The gene calls are TRBV19 and TRBJ2-5; possible D gene TRBD1, 5 bases. This CDR3 is 15 amino acids long. Germline CDR1 is LNHDA and CDR2 is SQIVND (reference sequence). V was shortened by 1 base and J by 2 bases, with 11 bases between the two germline ends. CDR3 in amino acids: CASSIGGALQETQYF. The CDR3 bases are TGTGCCAGTAGTATAGGTGGGGCCCTACAAGAGACCCAGTACTTC.

The rearrangement uses TRBV7-2 and TRBJ2-3; possible D gene TRBD2, 7 bases. CDR3 size: 12 residues. Deletions cut 11 bases from V and 5 bases from J, with 14 bases between. The germline CDR1 and CDR2 sequences are SGHTA and FQGNSA. CDR3 nucleotide sequence: TGTGCCCGGGGGGCCAGTGGAGATACGCAGTATTTT. This gives the protein CARGASGDTQYF.

This sequence joins TRBV6-1 and TRBJ2-5; no clear D. Germline lookup yields CDR1 MNHNS and CDR2 SASEGT. Trimming left V 5 bases short and J 5 bases short, with 9 bases between. The CDR3 runs 12 residues. CDR3 bases: TGTGCCAGCAGTCCTGTCCGGGAGACCCAGTACTTC. Amino acids: CASSPVRETQYF.

This chain connects TRBV18 to TRBJ2-7; D unclear. V was shortened by 0 bases and J by 0 bases, with 6 bases between the two germline ends. This CDR3 has 14 amino acids. The V gene's germline CDR1 is KGHSH and CDR2 LQKENI. CDR3 in DNA: TGTGCCAGCTCACCACCGGCGATCTCCTACGAGCAGTACTTC. Translated, it gives CASSPPAISYEQYF.

The chain combines TRBV5-1 with TRBJ1-1; D gene uncertain. The V gene lost 0 bases and the J gene lost 4 bases, with 10 bases spanning the gap. CDR3 length equals 14 residues. CDR1 SGHRS and CDR2 YFSETQ come from the germline V gene. CDR3 residues: CASSLGEVITEAFF. DNA of the CDR3: TGCGCCAGCAGCTTGGGCGAAGTCATCACTGAAGCTTTCTTT. The whole variable domain, remainder taken from reference TRBV5-1 and TRBJ1-1, is KAGVTQTPRYLIKTRGQQVTLSCSPISGHRSVSWYQQTPGQGLQFLFEYFSETQRNKGNFPGRFSGRQFSNSRSEMNVSTLELGDSALYLCASSLGEVITEAFFGQGTRLTVV.